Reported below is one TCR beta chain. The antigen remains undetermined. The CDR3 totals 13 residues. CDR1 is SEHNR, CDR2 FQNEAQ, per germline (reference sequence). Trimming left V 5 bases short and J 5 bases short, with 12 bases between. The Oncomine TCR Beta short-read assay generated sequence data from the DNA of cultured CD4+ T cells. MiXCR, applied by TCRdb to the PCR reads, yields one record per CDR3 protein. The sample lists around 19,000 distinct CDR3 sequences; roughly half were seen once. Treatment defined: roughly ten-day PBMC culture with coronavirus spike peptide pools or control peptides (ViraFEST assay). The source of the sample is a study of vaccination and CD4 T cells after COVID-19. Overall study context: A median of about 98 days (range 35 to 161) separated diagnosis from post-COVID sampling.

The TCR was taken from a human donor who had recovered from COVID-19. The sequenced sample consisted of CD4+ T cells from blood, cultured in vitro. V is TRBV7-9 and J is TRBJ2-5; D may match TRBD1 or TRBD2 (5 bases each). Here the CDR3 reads CASSLLGVETQYF. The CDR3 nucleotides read TGTGCCAGCAGCCTTTTGGGGGTGGAGACCCAGTACTTC.